This T cell receptor beta chain was observed in a study of T cells expressing NK-cell markers. Notes on this clonotype: Its antigen is unidentified.

The CDR3 sequence is 16 residues long. Germline lookup yields CDR1 KGHDR and CDR2 SFDVKD. Study findings and constraints: The CD3+CD56-NKG2C+ fraction of a handful of donors was likewise dominated by these clonotypes.

No DNA is given; TCRdb re-called the 5' RACE reads and lists each CDR3 protein once. Its table lists about 460,000 distinct CDR3 sequences. The source is a woman between 50 and 59 years old in good health. The chain is built from TRBV24-1 and TRBJ2-3; without DNA, the TCRdb call of TRBD1 cannot be checked. Sequencing was carried out using blood T cells: a sorted CD56 or NKG2C T cell subset, CD4+ or CD8+ T cells, or bulk PBMC T cells (not recorded which). CDR3 in amino acids: CATSNGWTASPDTQYF.